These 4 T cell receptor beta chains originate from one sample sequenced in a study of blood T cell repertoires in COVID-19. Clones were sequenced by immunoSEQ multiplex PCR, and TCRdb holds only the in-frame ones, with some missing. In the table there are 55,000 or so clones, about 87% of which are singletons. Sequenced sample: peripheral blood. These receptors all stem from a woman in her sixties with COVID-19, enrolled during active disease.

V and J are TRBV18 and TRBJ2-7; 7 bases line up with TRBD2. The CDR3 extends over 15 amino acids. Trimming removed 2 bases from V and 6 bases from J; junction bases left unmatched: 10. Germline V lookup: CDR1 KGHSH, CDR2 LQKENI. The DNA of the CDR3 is TGTGCCAGCTCACCATGTCGCGGGAGCATATGCGAGCAGTACTTC. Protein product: CASSPCRGSICEQYF.

The CDR3 spells CSARGRSDGGLNEQFF. The CDR3 nucleotides read TGCAGCGCCCGGGGTCGATCGGACGGGGGGCTCAATGAGCAGTTCTTC. The rearrangement uses TRBV29-1 and TRBJ2-1, with a possible D match to TRBD2 (7 bases). Trimming took 7 bases from V and 6 from J, leaving 25 bases between them. Germline CDR1 is SQVTM and CDR2 is ANQGSEA. This CDR3 contains 16 residues.

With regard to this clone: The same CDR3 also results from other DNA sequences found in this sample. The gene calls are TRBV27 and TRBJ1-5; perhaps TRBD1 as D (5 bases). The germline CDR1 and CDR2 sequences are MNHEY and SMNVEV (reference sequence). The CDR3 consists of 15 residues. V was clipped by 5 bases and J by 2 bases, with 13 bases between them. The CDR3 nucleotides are TGTGCCAGCAGTCCGCAGGGTCTGGGCAATCAGCCCCAGCATTTT. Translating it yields CASSPQGLGNQPQHF.

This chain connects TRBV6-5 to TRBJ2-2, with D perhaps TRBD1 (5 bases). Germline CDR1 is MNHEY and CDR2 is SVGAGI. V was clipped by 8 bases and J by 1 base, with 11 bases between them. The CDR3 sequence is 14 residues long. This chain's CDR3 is CASLHTGNTGELFF. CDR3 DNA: TGTGCCAGCCTTCACACAGGGAACACCGGGGAGCTGTTTTTT.